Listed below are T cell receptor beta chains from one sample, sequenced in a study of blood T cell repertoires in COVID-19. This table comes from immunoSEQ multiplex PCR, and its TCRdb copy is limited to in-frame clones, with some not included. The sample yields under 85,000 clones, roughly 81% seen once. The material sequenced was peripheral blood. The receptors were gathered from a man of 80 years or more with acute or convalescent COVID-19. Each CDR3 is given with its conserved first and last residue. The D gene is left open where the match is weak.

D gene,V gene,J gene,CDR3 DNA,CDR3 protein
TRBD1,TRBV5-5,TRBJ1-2,TGTGCCAGCAGCCCCGACAGGGCCTATGGCTACACCTTC,CASSPDRAYGYTF
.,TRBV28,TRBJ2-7,TGTGCCAGCAGTTTCCCCCTTTCCTACGAGCAGTACTTC,CASSFPLSYEQYF
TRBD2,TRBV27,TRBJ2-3,TGTGCCAGCAGGACTAGCGGGATCACAGATACGCAGTATTTT,CASRTSGITDTQYF
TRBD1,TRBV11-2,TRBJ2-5,TGTGCCAGCAGCGGTTACAGGGGGCTTGAGACCCAGTACTTC,CASSGYRGLETQYF
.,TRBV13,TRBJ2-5,TGTGCCAGCAGCCCAAGGGGCGGGGTAAAGACCCAGTACTTC,CASSPRGGVKTQYF
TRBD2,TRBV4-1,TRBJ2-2,TGCGCCAGCAGCCAGCGAACTAGCGGGAAAGGCACCGGGGAGCTGTTTTTT,CASSQRTSGKGTGELFF
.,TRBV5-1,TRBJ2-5,TGCGCCAGCAGCTTGGCCGGGGACCAAGAGACCCAGTACTTC,CASSLAGDQETQYF
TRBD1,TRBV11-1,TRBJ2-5,TGTGCCAGCAGCCCGGACAGGAGAGGAGAGACCCAGTACTTC,CASSPDRRGETQYF
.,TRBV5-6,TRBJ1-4,TGTGCCAGCAGCCGGGACTGGCAGGGTTATGAAAAACTGTTTTTT,CASSRDWQGYEKLFF
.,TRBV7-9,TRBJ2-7,TGTGCCAGCAGCCCCCAATCCAGGCCTACCTACGAGCAGTACTTC,CASSPQSRPTYEQYF
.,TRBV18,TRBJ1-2,TGTGCCAGCTCACCAGCCCTAAAAAACGAAGATGGCTACACCTTC,CASSPALKNEDGYTF